The sequence of this T cell receptor beta chain was determined in a study of shared clonotypes between healthy human individuals. Overall study: CD8 memory received one plate per donor, CD8 naive two, CD4 memory three and CD4 naive three.

Free of recent acute infections or vaccinations, the donors were healthy HIV-negative adults. The CDR3 extends over 16 amino acids. Germline lookup yields CDR1 LNHDA and CDR2 SQIVND (reference sequence). V dropped 10 bases and J dropped 5; count of bases not matched to a gene: 12. Here immunoSEQ multiplex PCR was the method, and the copy in TCRdb shows in-frame clones only, minus some. The sample includes about 2.3 million clones, approximately 90% of them seen just once. Whole-study findings and limits: Sharing across several donors was seen in 4.5% to 5.5% of naive CD4 clonotypes.

Worth noting for this clone: Its target is not known.

The TCR originated in a man aged 18 to 35 in good health. Some clones in this sample may be carry-over from other donors' samples. This chain links TRBV19 with TRBJ2-3; TRBD2 matches 13 bases. The source material was naive CD4+ T cells from PBMCs. Documented subset: CD45RA+ positively selected. The CDR3 spells CATDTRLAGGIDTQYF. The CDR3 DNA reads TGTGCCACCGATACCCGACTAGCGGGAGGCATAGATACGCAGTATTTT.